What follows describes a single TCR beta chain. This entry comes from a study of technical replicates of blood from a few donors. CDR1 is SNHLY and CDR2 is FYNNEI in the germline V gene. This CDR3 contains 13 residues. V gave up 6 bases and J gave up 5 bases, with 13 bases separating them. The method was immunoSEQ multiplex PCR; TCRdb's version includes in-frame clones alone and lacks a portion of them. The data show nearly 70,000 clones, with roughly nine tenths seen just once and roughly 4.7% held by the top ten. The sample was PBMCs. The V call is TRBV2, the J call TRBJ2-5; D uncertain. The TCR comes from a human donor in good health. Some clones in this sample may be carry-over from other donors' samples. This chain's CDR3 is CASSLRRVETQYF. Written as DNA, the CDR3 is TGTGCCAGCAGCCTCCGCCGAGTGGAGACCCAGTACTTC.